A single sample gave rise to the 27 T cell receptor beta chains below, sequenced in a study of blood T cell repertoires in COVID-19. Repertoires were generated with immunoSEQ multiplex PCR, while TCRdb's copy carries only in-frame clones and drops some. The profile covers 170,000 or so clones, with roughly 83% appearing a single time and 13% to 15% taken by the ten largest. Sequencing input: peripheral blood. The receptors derive from a man in his late teens or twenties with active or convalescent COVID-19.

The CDR3 loop is CASSWTYQETQYF. The CDR3 DNA sequence: TGTGCCAGCAGCTGGACTTACCAAGAGACCCAGTACTTC. The V and J genes are TRBV7-6 and TRBJ2-5; D perhaps matches TRBD2 (5 bases). CDR1 and CDR2 (germline): SGHVS, FNYEAQ. V was shortened by 4 bases and J by 0 bases, with 6 bases between the two germline ends. The CDR3 totals 13 residues.

The rearrangement links TRBV19 to TRBJ2-3; TRBD2 matches at 12 bases. Germline trimming cut 8 bases from V and 8 bases from J; bases unmatched to any gene: 11. The germline V gene encodes CDR1 LNHDA and CDR2 SQIVND (reference sequence). The CDR3 spans 15 residues. The CDR3 loop is CASSPLAGGDSTQYF. The CDR3 bases are TGTGCCAGTTCCCCACTAGCGGGAGGAGATAGTACGCAGTATTTT.

The genes are TRBV5-1 and TRBJ2-1; 9 nucleotides align to TRBD2. This CDR3 spans 16 amino acids. Germline assignment: CDR1 SGHRS and CDR2 YFSETQ. J lost 10 bases, V lost 0 bases, and 11 bases had no gene match. The CDR3 protein is CASSLAPAGGSGEQFF. As DNA, the CDR3 is TGCGCCAGCAGCTTGGCCCCAGCGGGAGGATCAGGGGAGCAGTTCTTC.

The chain links TRBV4-1 to TRBJ2-7; 8 bases agree with TRBD1. The CDR3 is 16 amino acids. V trimming: 1 base; J trimming: 6 bases; junction bases outside the gene matches: 11. Per the germline V gene, CDR1 is MGHRA and CDR2 is YSYEKL. CDR3 protein: CASSQGRRTGTSEQYF. DNA for the CDR3: TGCGCCAGCAGCCAAGGTCGCAGGACAGGGACTTCCGAGCAGTACTTC.

In the case of this clone: This sample includes further DNA sequences coding for the same CDR3. V is TRBV3-1 (or the pseudogene TRBV3-2) and J is TRBJ1-5, with D perhaps TRBD1 (6 bases). The ends were cut back, 0 bases at V and 2 bases at J, with 8 bases in the middle. The CDR3 covers 15 residues. Germline V gives CDR1 LGHDT, CDR2 YNNKEL (reference sequence). CDR3 in DNA: TGTGCCAGCAGCCAAGACCCAGGGGGCAATCAGCCCCAGCATTTT. Translation: CASSQDPGGNQPQHF.

The rearrangement joins TRBV18 to TRBJ1-6, with D possibly being TRBD1 (5 bases). CDR1 is KGHSH and CDR2 is LQKENI in the germline V gene. The CDR3 has 14 amino acids. Between the trimmed V and J ends, which lost 4 bases and 8 bases, there was a span of 12 bases. As DNA, the CDR3 is TGTGCCAGCTCACGAAGCCCGACAGATTCACCCCTCCACTTT. This sequence encodes CASSRSPTDSPLHF.

The chain combines TRBV5-4 with TRBJ2-3; 7 nucleotides agree with TRBD2. CDR3 length: 14 amino acids. Per the germline V gene, CDR1 is SGHNT and CDR2 is YYREEE (reference sequence). Trimming took 2 bases from V and 14 from J; bases not matched to a gene: 14. The chain's CDR3 is CASSFWASPAGWYF. DNA of the CDR3: TGTGCCAGCAGCTTCTGGGCGAGCCCAGCGGGGTGGTATTTT.

The chain uses TRBV30 and TRBJ1-6, with a weak D call TRBD1 (6 bases). Germline values: CDR1 GTSNPN, CDR2 SVGIG (reference sequence). CDR3 size: 15 residues. V dropped 1 base and J dropped 9 bases, with 16 bases sitting between them. The CDR3 reads CAWSGVVQGGSPLHF. CDR3 nucleotide sequence: TGTGCCTGGAGTGGGGTCGTACAGGGTGGTTCACCCCTCCACTTT.

This chain connects TRBV12-3 or TRBV12-4 to TRBJ1-2, with no clear D. CDR3 size: 13 residues. The germline V and J ends were trimmed by 4 bases and 2 bases, with 8 bases remaining between them. The CDR3 DNA is TGTGCCAGCAGTTGGGGAGTAAACTATGGCTACACCTTC. Protein product: CASSWGVNYGYTF.

The chain uses TRBV6-5 and TRBJ2-7; the D gene is possibly TRBD1 (6 bases). Germline V lookup: CDR1 MNHEY, CDR2 SVGAGI. Trimming stripped 7 bases from V and 4 bases from J, with 17 bases between. There are 14 residues in the CDR3. Written as DNA, the CDR3 is TGTGCCAGCATTCCACAGGGAGATGCTTACGAGCAGTACTTC. Protein sequence: CASIPQGDAYEQYF.

The CDR3, as DNA: TGTGCCACACGCCTCCCAGGGGACTATGGCTACACCTTC. It encodes CATRLPGDYGYTF. The V and J genes are TRBV19 and TRBJ1-2, with D possibly matching TRBD1 (6 bases). This CDR3 contains 13 residues. CDR1 LNHDA and CDR2 SQIVND come from the germline V gene (reference sequence). Trimming pared 10 bases from V and 3 bases from J, leaving 15 bases between.

The J gene is TRBJ2-7, the V gene TRBV5-1; TRBD2 matches at 16 bases. V was pared by 4 bases and J by 7 bases, with 8 bases of the junction left unmatched. This CDR3 is built from 16 residues. The germline V gene has CDR1 SGHRS and CDR2 YFSETQ. The CDR3 is CASSQGTSGGAGEQYF. In DNA, the CDR3 is TGCGCCAGCAGCCAAGGGACTAGCGGGGGGGCCGGGGAGCAGTACTTC.

V is TRBV7-2 and J is TRBJ2-7; 8 bases fit TRBD1. Germline V gene lookup returns CDR1 SGHTA and CDR2 FQGNSA. V was clipped by 0 bases and J by 2 bases; unmatched bases: 3. The CDR3 is 15 amino acids. The CDR3 is CASSLAWTGTYEQYF. CDR3 coding DNA: TGTGCCAGCAGCTTAGCGTGGACAGGGACCTACGAGCAGTACTTC.

This chain connects TRBV6-6 to TRBJ1-2; TRBD1 matches 9 bases. CDR1 MNHNY and CDR2 SVGAGI come from the germline V gene (reference sequence). V gave up 5 bases and J gave up 8 bases; unmatched junction bases: 27. CDR3 length: 20 amino acids. The CDR3 nucleotides read TGTGCCAGCAGTCCGAGGACAGGGGCAAAGGAATCCATTTTCGGGAGAGGCTACACCTTC. Translated: CASSPRTGAKESIFGRGYTF.

V and J are TRBV6-5 and TRBJ2-2, with 12 bases that match TRBD1. Per germline, CDR1 MNHEY and CDR2 SVGAGI. J gave up 6 bases and V 2 bases, and 1 base lay outside the gene matches. The length of the CDR3 is 15 residues. Written as DNA, the CDR3 is TGTGCCAGCAGTTACGGGACAGGGGGCGCCGGGGAGCTGTTTTTT. Its translation is CASSYGTGGAGELFF.

The chain recombines TRBV5-6 with TRBJ2-2, with D possibly TRBD2 on 6 matching bases. Trimming left V 5 bases short and J 3 bases short, with 14 bases between. Germline assignment: CDR1 SGHDT and CDR2 YYEEEE. The CDR3 contains 15 residues. The CDR3 sequence is CASREGNLYTGELFF. CDR3 DNA: TGTGCCAGCAGGGAGGGGAACTTGTACACCGGGGAGCTGTTTTTT.

The chain couples TRBV19 to TRBJ1-1; D call uncertain. V lost 3 bases and J lost 1, with 6 bases in between. Per the germline V gene, CDR1 is LNHDA and CDR2 is SQIVND (reference sequence). This CDR3 is built from 13 residues. The CDR3 is CASSIRENTEAFF. CDR3 bases: TGTGCCAGTAGTATCCGGGAGAACACTGAAGCTTTCTTT.

This clone was picked up one time. The V call is TRBV2, the J call TRBJ1-2, with 11 bases that match TRBD1. Germline loops: CDR1 SNHLY, CDR2 FYNNEI. Trimming took 5 bases from V and 6 from J; bases not matched to a gene: 2. The length of the CDR3 is 13 residues. The CDR3, as DNA: TGTGCCAGCAGTCCGGACAGGGGGCATGGCTACACCTTC. It is translated as CASSPDRGHGYTF. Full variable domain (rest looked up from reference TRBV2 and TRBJ1-2): EPEVTQTPSHQVTQMGQEVILRCVPISNHLYFYWYRQILGQKVEFLVSFYNNEISEKSEIFDDQFSVERPDGSNFTLKIRSTKLEDSAMYFCASSPDRGHGYTFGSGTRLTVV.

This clone was picked up many times. This rearrangement joins TRBV4-1 to TRBJ1-6; 11 bases match TRBD1. The CDR3 length is 16 residues. With 2 bases clipped from V and 5 bases from J, the junction kept 2 bases outside the gene matches. The V gene's germline CDR1 is MGHRA and CDR2 YSYEKL. CDR3 sequence reads: CASSQRTGGDNSPLHF. CDR3 DNA sequence: TGCGCCAGCAGCCAAAGGACAGGGGGCGATAATTCACCCCTCCACTTT.

This sequence joins TRBV6-1 and TRBJ1-6, with D unresolved. The ends were cut back, 1 base at V and 7 bases at J, with 8 bases in the middle. The CDR3 spans 14 residues. The germline gives CDR1 MNHNS, CDR2 SASEGT. CDR3 DNA sequence: TGTGCCAGCAGTGAAGAGAGAGCGAATTCACCCCTCCACTTT. The encoded protein is CASSEERANSPLHF.

The chain recombines TRBV3-1 (or the pseudogene TRBV3-2) with TRBJ2-7; 13 bases map to TRBD2. The CDR3 is 16 amino acids. With V trimmed by 4 bases and J by 2 bases, 5 bases remained unmatched. CDR1 is LGHDT, CDR2 YNNKEL, per germline (reference sequence). The CDR3, as DNA: TGTGCCAGCAGCCGGACTAGCGGGGGTTCTCCCTACGAGCAGTACTTC. This sequence encodes CASSRTSGGSPYEQYF.

The J gene is TRBJ2-2, the V gene TRBV7-2; D is possibly TRBD1 (6 bases). Trimming took 5 bases from V and 0 from J, leaving 13 bases between them. In germline, CDR1 is SGHTA, CDR2 FQGNSA. The CDR3 is made up of 16 amino acids. The CDR3 loop is CASSQTGTPNTGELFF. The CDR3 region has the DNA TGTGCCAGCAGCCAGACCGGGACACCGAACACCGGGGAGCTGTTTTTT.

This chain connects TRBV25-1 to TRBJ1-2; 9 bases are shared with TRBD1. With 5 bases clipped from V and 3 bases from J, the junction kept 7 bases outside the gene matches. The CDR3 covers 15 residues. CDR1 and CDR2 (germline): MGHDK, SYGVNS. The CDR3 reads CASSLGTGTHYGYTF. The DNA for the CDR3 is TGTGCCAGCAGTCTAGGGACAGGGACTCACTATGGCTACACCTTC.

V usage is TRBV7-2 and J usage is TRBJ1-4, with TRBD1 matching over 10 bases. Per germline, CDR1 SGHTA and CDR2 FQGNSA. CDR3 size: 16 residues. V lost 4 bases to trimming and J lost 8 bases; unmatched junction nucleotides: 10. The CDR3 nucleotides read TGTGCCAGCAGCTCCCAGGCGACAGGGGGCCAGGAAAAACTGTTTTTT. It encodes CASSSQATGGQEKLFF.

The CDR3 reads CASSSSAGGESPLHF. DNA of the CDR3: TGTGCCAGTAGTTCTTCGGCAGGGGGAGAATCACCCCTCCACTTT. J is TRBJ1-6 and V is TRBV19, with 7 bases that match TRBD1. Germline V CDR1 and CDR2: LNHDA, SQIVND (reference sequence). The CDR3 has 15 residues. J was trimmed by 10 bases and V by 5 bases; bases with no gene match: 11.

The chain recombines TRBV4-3 with TRBJ2-1; the match to TRBD2 covers 8 bases. The CDR3 loop spans 16 amino acids. V shed 5 bases and J 1 base; nucleotides not matched to a gene: 7. The germline CDR1 and CDR2 sequences are LGHNA and YSLEER. The CDR3 reads CASSTTSGGSYNEQFF. The CDR3 region has the DNA TGCGCCAGCAGCACCACGAGCGGGGGTTCCTACAATGAGCAGTTCTTC.

The chain recombines TRBV9 with TRBJ2-7, with 10 bases fitting TRBD1. V trimming: 0 bases; J trimming: 10 bases; junction bases outside the gene matches: 4. Germline V gene lookup returns CDR1 SGDLS and CDR2 YYNGEE. The CDR3 sequence is 13 residues long. The CDR3 reads CASSVAGTGEQYF. CDR3 coding DNA: TGTGCCAGCAGCGTAGCAGGGACAGGGGAACAGTACTTC.